Listed below are T cell receptor beta chains from one sample, sequenced in a study of blood T cell repertoires in COVID-19. Only in-frame clones appear in the TCRdb table, and some are missing; sequencing was by immunoSEQ multiplex PCR. The sample holds 50,000 to 75,000 clones; roughly 80% are singletons and the top ten take 15% to 20%. The sequenced sample consisted of peripheral blood. The receptors were sampled from a man aged 55 to 70 with acute or convalescent COVID-19. Each CDR3 is given with its conserved first and last residue. D genes are given only for firm matches. The size field is filled for only some rows; it gives once, few, many or a size class.

v_gene	j_gene	abundance	d_gene	CDR3nt	CDR3aa
TRBV6-5	TRBJ2-1	few	.	TGTGCCAGCAGTTACCCCCAGGGTGAGGCCAATGAGCAGTTCTTC	CASSYPQGEANEQFF
TRBV6-5	TRBJ2-1	.	.	TGTGCCAGCAGTTACGGGGACAATGGGAATGAGCAGTTCTTC	CASSYGDNGNEQFF
TRBV9	TRBJ2-7	.	TRBD2	TGTGCCAGCAGCGTAGACCCGAATGGGACTAGCGGGACTTACGAGCAGTACTTC	CASSVDPNGTSGTYEQYF
TRBV10-2	TRBJ2-2	.	TRBD2	TGCGCCAGCAGAGAGGGACTAGCGGGATACACCGGGGAGCTGTTTTTT	CASREGLAGYTGELFF
TRBV19	TRBJ2-7	.	TRBD2	TGTGCCAGTAGTATTTCCGCGACTAGCGGGAGGAGATCTGGGTTCTACGAGCAGTACTTC	CASSISATSGRRSGFYEQYF
TRBV28	TRBJ2-1	.	TRBD1	TGTGCCAGCAGTTTCCCCTCCGACAGGGAATCCTACAATGAGCAGTTCTTC	CASSFPSDRESYNEQFF
TRBV15	TRBJ2-7	.	.	TGTGCCACCAGCGCCCGACCGGGCTACGAGCAGTACTTC	CATSARPGYEQYF
TRBV2	TRBJ2-1	.	TRBD2	TGTGCCAGCAGGGGACTAGTCTACAATGAGCAGTTCTTC	CASRGLVYNEQFF
TRBV20-1	TRBJ2-7	.	.	TGCAGTGCAGCCACGCGGGGCGGGCAGTACTTC	CSAATRGGQYF
TRBV19	TRBJ2-4	few	TRBD1	TGTGCCAGTAGCAGGACAGGGGAGTCCAAAAACATTCAGTACTTC	CASSRTGESKNIQYF
TRBV2	TRBJ1-1	once	.	TGTGCCAGCAACAGGGTTGTGAACACTGAAGCTTTCTTT	CASNRVVNTEAFF
TRBV3-1/TRBV3-2	TRBJ1-6	.	TRBD1	TGTGCCAGCAGCCAGGTTCCGGGACAGGGGGCTCCATGCGCTAATTCACCCCTCCACTTT	CASSQVPGQGAPCANSPLHF
TRBV7-6	TRBJ1-2	few	.	TGTGCCAGCAGCCCTCGGACAGCCAACTATGGCTACACCTTC	CASSPRTANYGYTF
TRBV5-6	TRBJ2-3	.	TRBD2	TGTGCCAGCAGCTTCGGGAGGTACACAGATACGCAGTATTTT	CASSFGRYTDTQYF
TRBV6-6	TRBJ2-6	.	TRBD1	TGTGCCAGCAGTTACTCACAGGGGAGCGGGGCCAACGTCCTGACTTTC	CASSYSQGSGANVLTF
TRBV7-2	TRBJ2-7	.	.	TGTGCCAGCAGCCCGAGGGCGAGCGGCAGGGGCTCCTACGAGCAGTACTTC	CASSPRASGRGSYEQYF
TRBV7-6	TRBJ2-1	.	TRBD2	TGTGCCAGCAGCGCCCCCCCGATAAAGCGGGGTTGCTCCTACAATGAGCAGTTCTTC	CASSAPPIKRGCSYNEQFF
TRBV2	TRBJ2-7	.	.	TGTGCCAGCACCTCCCGCGAGTCCGAGCAGTACTTC	CASTSRESEQYF
TRBV27	TRBJ2-2	.	.	TGTGCCAGCAGTTTGTCTGGAAGGAGTTACACCGGGGAGCTGTTTTTT	CASSLSGRSYTGELFF
TRBV7-2	TRBJ2-7	.	TRBD1	TGTGCCAGCAGCTTCCAGACAGGGAGAGAGCAGTACTTC	CASSFQTGREQYF
TRBV6-5	TRBJ2-3	.	.	TGTGCCAGCACGGGAAGCACAGATACGCAGTATTTT	CASTGSTDTQYF
TRBV30	TRBJ2-7	once	TRBD1	TGTGCCTGGAGTAGACAGGGGCCCCCCTCCTACGAGCAGTACTTC	CAWSRQGPPSYEQYF